The source of this T cell receptor (beta chain) is a study of tumor-infiltrating lymphocytes in primary liver carcinoma. This clonotype was detected ten times or more. Extraction of RNA together with DNA used 20-30 mg of unsorted bulk tissue. The template, roughly 0.45 ug total RNA, yielded TCR beta cDNA made with a constant-region primer. Construction of TCR beta libraries relied on three successive nested multiplex PCR rounds employing slightly modified ARM-PCR. TCRdb independently ran MiXCR on the multiplex PCR reads; one entry per CDR3 protein. The profile shows about 66,000 distinct CDR3 sequences, roughly two thirds of them singletons. Sequenced material: liver tumor tissue from sampling region 4. Regarding subset: tumor region T4, right-lateral pole. The source is a man between 35 and 55 years old with primary liver carcinoma and hepatitis B virus infection.

CDR3 nucleotide sequence: TGTGCCAGCAGCCTAGAGTTAGGGGGCTATGGCTACACCTTC. This sequence encodes CASSLELGGYGYTF. The chain links TRBV28 to TRBJ1-2, with a possible D match to TRBD1 (6 bases). The CDR3 covers 14 residues. Germline CDR1 and CDR2: MDHEN and SYDVKM. V lost 6 bases and J 4 bases, leaving 15 bases between the germline ends.